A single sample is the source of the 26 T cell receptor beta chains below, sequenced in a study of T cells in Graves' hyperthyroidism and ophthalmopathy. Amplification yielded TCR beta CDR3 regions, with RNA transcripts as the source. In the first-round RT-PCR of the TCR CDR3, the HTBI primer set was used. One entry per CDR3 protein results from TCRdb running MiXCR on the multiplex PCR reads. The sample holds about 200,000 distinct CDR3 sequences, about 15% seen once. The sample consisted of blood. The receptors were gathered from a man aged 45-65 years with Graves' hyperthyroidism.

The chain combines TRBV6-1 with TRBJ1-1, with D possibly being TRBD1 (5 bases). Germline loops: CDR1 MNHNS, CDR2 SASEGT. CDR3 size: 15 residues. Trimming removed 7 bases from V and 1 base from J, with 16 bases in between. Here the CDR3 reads CASTPNGAKNTEAFF. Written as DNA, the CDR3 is TGTGCCAGCACCCCGAACGGGGCCAAGAACACTGAAGCTTTCTTT.

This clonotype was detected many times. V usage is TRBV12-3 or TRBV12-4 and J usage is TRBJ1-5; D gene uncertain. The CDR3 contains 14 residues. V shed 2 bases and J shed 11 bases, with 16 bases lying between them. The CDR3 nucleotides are TGTGCCAGCAGTTTAAAGGGCGGTAGCTTGGCCCAGCATTTT. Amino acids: CASSLKGGSLAQHF.

The CDR3, as DNA: TGCAGTGCGTTGGCGGGAGACGGCACAGATACGCAGTATTTT. Amino acid sequence: CSALAGDGTDTQYF. The chain carries TRBV20-1 and TRBJ2-3; 7 bases map to TRBD2. The CDR3 spans 14 residues. Germline V gene lookup returns CDR1 DFQATT and CDR2 SNEGSKA (reference sequence). V lost 6 bases and J lost 1; bases outside the gene matches: 7.

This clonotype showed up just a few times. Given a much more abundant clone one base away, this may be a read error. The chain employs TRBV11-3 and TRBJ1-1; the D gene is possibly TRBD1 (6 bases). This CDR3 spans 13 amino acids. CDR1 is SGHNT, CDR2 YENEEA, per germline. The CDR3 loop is CACSYTGRTEAFF. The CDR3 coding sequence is TGTGCCTGCAGCTATACAGGGCGCACTGAAGCTTTCTTT. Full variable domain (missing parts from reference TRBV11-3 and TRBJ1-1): EAGVVQSPRYKIIEKKQPVAFWCNPISGHNTLYWYLQNLGQGPELLIRYENEEAVDDSQLPKDRFSAERLKGVDSTLKIQPAELGDSAVYLCACSYTGRTEAFFGQGTRLTVV.

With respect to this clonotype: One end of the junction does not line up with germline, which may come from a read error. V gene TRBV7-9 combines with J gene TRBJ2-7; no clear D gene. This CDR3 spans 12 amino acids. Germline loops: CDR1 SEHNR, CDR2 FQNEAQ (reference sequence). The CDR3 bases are TGCGCCAGCAGTATGATAGGGCGGGAGCAGTACTTC. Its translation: CASSMIGREQYF. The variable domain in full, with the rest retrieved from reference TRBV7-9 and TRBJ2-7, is DTGVSQNPRHKITKRGQNVTFRCDPISEHNRLYWYRQTLGQGPEFLTYFQNEAQLEKSRLLSDRFSAERPKGSFSTLEIQRTEQGDSAMYLCASSMIGREQYFGPGTRLTVT.

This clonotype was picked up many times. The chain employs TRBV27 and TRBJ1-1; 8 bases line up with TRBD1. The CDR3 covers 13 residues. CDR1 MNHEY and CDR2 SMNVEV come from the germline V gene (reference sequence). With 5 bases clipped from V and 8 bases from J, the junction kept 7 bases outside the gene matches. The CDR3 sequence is CASSTNRGGEAFF. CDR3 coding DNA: TGTGCCAGCAGTACGAACAGGGGGGGAGAAGCTTTCTTT.

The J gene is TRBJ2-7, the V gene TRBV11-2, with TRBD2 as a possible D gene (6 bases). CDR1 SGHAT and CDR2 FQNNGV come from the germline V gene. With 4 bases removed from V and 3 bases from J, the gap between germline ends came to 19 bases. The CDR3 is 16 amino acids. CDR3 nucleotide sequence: TGTGCCAGCAGCTCCCCCGGAGGTCGGGGGAGCTACGAGCAGTACTTC. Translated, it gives CASSSPGGRGSYEQYF.

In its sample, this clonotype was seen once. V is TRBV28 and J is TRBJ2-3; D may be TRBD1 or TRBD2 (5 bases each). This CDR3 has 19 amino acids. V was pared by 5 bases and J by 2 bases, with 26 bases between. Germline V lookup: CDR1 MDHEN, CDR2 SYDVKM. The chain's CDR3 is CASSDTSPRVARFTDTQYF. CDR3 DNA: TGTGCCAGCAGTGACACGAGCCCCAGGGTAGCGAGGTTCACAGATACGCAGTATTTT. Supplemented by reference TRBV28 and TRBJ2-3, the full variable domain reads DVKVTQSSRYLVKRTGEKVFLECVQDMDHENMFWYRQDPGLGLRLIYFSYDVKMKEKGDIPEGYSVSREKKERFSLILESASTNQTSMYLCASSDTSPRVARFTDTQYFGPGTRLTVL.

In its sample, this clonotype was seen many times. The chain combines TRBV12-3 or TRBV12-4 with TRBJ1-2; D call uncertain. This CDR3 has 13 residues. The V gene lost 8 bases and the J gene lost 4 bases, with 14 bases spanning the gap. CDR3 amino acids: CASSLGSPYGYTF. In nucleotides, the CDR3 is TGTGCCAGCTCCTTGGGCAGTCCCTATGGCTACACCTTC.

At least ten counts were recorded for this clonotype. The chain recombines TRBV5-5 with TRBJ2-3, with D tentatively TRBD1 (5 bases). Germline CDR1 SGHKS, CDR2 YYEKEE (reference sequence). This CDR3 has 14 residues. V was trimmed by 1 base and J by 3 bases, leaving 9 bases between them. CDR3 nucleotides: TGTGCCAGCAGCTTGCTACGACAGACAGATACGCAGTATTTT. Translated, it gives CASSLLRQTDTQYF.

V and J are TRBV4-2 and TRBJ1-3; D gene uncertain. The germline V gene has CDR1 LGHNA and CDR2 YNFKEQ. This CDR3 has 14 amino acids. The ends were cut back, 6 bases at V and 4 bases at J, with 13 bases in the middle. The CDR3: CASRSRPRGNTIYF. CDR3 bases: TGTGCCAGCAGGTCGCGGCCGCGCGGAAACACCATATATTTT.

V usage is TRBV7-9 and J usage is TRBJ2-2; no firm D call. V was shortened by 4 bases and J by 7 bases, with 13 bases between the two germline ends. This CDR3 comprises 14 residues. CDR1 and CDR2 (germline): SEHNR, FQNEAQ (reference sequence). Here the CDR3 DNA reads TGTGCCAGCAGCTCGTCCTACTATGGCGGGGAGCTGTTTTTT. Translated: CASSSSYYGGELFF.

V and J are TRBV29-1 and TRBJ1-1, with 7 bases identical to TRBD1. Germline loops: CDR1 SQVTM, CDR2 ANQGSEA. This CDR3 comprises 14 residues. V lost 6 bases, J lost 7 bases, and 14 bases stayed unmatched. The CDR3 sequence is CSVQKGQPGGEAFF. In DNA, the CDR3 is TGCAGCGTACAAAAGGGACAGCCGGGTGGTGAAGCTTTCTTT. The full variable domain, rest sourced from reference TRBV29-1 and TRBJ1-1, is SAVISQKPSRDICQRGTSLTIQCQVDSQVTMMFWYRQQPGQSLTLIATANQGSEATYESGFVIDKFPISRPNLTFSTLTVSNMSPEDSSIYLCSVQKGQPGGEAFFGQGTRLTVV.

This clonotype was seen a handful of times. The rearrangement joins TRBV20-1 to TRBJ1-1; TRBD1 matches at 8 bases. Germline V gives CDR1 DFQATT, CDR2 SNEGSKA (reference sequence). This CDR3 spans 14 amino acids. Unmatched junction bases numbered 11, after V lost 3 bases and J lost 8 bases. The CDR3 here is CSARSATGGIEAFF. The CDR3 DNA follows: TGCAGTGCTAGGTCAGCCACAGGGGGAATAGAAGCTTTCTTT.

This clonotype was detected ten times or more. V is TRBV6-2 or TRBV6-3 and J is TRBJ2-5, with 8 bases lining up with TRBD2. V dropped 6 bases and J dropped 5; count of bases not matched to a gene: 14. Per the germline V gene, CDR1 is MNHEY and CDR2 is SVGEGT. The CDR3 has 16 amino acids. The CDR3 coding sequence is TGTGCCAGCAGCCTACTAGCGGACACCTTAGGGGAGACCCAGTACTTC. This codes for CASSLLADTLGETQYF.

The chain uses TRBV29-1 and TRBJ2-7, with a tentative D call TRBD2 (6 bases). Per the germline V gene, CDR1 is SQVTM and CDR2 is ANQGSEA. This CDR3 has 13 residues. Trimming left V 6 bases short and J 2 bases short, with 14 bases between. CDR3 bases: TGCAGCGTGGCGGAGGGCAGAGCCTACGAGCAGTACTTC. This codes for CSVAEGRAYEQYF.

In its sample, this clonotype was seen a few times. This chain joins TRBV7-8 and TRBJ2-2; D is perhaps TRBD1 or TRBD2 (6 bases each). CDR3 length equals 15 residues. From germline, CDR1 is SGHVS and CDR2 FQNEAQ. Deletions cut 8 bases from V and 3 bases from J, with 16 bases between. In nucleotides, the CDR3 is TGTGCCAGCGGGCTAACTAGGGGGGACACCGGGGAGCTGTTTTTT. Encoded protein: CASGLTRGDTGELFF.

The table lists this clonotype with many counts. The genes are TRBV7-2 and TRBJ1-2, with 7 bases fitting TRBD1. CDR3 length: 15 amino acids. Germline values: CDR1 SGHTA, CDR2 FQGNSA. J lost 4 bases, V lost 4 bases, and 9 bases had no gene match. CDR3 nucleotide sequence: TGTGCCAGCAGCTCAGGGACAGCCGCCTTCTATGGCTACACCTTC. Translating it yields CASSSGTAAFYGYTF.

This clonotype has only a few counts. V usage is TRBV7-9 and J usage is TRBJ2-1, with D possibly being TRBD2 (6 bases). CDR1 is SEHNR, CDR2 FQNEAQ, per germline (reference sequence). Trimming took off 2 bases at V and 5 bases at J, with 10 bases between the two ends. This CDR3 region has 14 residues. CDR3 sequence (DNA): TGTGCCAGCAGCTTACTAGCGCGTCACAATGAGCAGTTCTTC. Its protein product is CASSLLARHNEQFF.

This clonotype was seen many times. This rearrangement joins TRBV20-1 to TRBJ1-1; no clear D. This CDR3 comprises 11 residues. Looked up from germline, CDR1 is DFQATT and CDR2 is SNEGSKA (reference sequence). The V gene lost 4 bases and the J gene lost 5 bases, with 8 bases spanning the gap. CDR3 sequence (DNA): TGCAGTGCTAACAATCCGACTGAAGCTTTCTTT. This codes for CSANNPTEAFF.

CDR3 DNA sequence: TGTGCCAGCAGCTTAGGACTCAGGGGCCGGAAAGACAAAAACATTCAGTACTTC. It yields the protein CASSLGLRGRKDKNIQYF. This rearrangement joins TRBV7-2 to TRBJ2-4; perhaps TRBD1 as D (6 bases). This CDR3 spans 18 amino acids. V was clipped by 1 base and J by 3 bases, with 19 bases between them. The germline V gene has CDR1 SGHTA and CDR2 FQGNSA.

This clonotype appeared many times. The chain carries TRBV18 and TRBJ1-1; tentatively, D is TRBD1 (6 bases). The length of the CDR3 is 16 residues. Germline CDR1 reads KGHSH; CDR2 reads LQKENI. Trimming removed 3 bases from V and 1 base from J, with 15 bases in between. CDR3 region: CASSPRSRTENTEAFF. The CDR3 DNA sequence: TGTGCCAGCTCACCGAGGTCTCGGACAGAGAACACTGAAGCTTTCTTT.

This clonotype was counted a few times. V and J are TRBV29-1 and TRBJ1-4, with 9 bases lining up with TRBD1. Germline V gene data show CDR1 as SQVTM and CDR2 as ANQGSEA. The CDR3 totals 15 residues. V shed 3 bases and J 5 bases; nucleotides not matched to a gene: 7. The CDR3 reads CSVEGAGTGNEKLFF. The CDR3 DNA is TGCAGCGTTGAGGGAGCCGGGACAGGGAATGAAAAACTGTTTTTT. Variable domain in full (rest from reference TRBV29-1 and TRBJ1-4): SAVISQKPSRDICQRGTSLTIQCQVDSQVTMMFWYRQQPGQSLTLIATANQGSEATYESGFVIDKFPISRPNLTFSTLTVSNMSPEDSSIYLCSVEGAGTGNEKLFFGSGTQLSVL.

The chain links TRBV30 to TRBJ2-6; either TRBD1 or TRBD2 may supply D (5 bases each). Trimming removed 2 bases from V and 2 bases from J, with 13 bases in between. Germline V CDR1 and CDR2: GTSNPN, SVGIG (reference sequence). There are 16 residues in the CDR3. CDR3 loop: CAWSHPGRTGANVLTF. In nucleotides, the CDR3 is TGTGCCTGGAGTCACCCAGGGAGAACTGGGGCCAACGTCCTGACTTTC.

The CDR3 protein is CATSDAGGTYEQYF. CDR3 nucleotide sequence: TGTGCCACCAGTGATGCAGGGGGAACCTACGAGCAGTACTTC. V gene TRBV24-1 combines with J gene TRBJ2-7, with 7 positions matching TRBD1. The CDR3 extends over 14 amino acids. The V gene's germline CDR1 is KGHDR and CDR2 SFDVKD. The J segment lost 2 bases and the V segment lost 3 bases, leaving 3 bases of the junction unmatched.

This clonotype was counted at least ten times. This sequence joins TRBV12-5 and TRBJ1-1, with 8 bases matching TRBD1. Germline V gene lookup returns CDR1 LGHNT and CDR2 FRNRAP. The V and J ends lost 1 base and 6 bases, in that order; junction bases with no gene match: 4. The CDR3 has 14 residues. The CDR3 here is CASGLGDRGSEAFF. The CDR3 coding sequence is TGTGCTAGTGGTTTGGGAGACAGGGGTTCTGAAGCTTTCTTT.